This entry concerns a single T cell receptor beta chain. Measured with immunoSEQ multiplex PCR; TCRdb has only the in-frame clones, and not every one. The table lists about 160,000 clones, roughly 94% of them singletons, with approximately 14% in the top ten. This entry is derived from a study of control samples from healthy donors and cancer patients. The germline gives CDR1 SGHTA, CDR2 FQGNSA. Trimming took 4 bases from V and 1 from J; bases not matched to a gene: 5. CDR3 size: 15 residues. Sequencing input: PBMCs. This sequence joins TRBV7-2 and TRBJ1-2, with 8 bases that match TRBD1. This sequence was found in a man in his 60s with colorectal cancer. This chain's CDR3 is CASSSYRGFNYGYTF. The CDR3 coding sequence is TGTGCCAGCAGCTCCTACAGGGGGTTTAACTATGGCTACACCTTC. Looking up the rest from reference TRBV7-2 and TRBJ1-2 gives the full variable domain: GAGVSQSPSNKVTEKGKDVELRCDPISGHTALYWYRQSLGQGLEFLIYFQGNSAPDKSGLPSDRFSAERTGGSVSTLTIQRTQQEDSAVYLCASSSYRGFNYGYTFGSGTRLTVV.